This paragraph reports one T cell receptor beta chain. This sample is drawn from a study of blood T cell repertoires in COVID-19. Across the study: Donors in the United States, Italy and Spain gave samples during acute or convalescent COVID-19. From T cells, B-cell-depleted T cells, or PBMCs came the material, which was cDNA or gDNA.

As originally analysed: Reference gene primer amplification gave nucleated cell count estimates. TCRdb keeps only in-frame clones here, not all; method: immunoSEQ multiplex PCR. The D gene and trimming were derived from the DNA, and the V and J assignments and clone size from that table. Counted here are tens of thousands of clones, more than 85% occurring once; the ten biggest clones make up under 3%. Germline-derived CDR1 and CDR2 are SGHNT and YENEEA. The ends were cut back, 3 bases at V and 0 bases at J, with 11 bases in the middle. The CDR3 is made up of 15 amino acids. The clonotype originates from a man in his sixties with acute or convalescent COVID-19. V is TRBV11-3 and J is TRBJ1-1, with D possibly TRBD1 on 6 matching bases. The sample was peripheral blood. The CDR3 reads CASSFRGTVNTEAFF. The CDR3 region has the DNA TGTGCCAGCAGCTTTAGGGGGACGGTGAACACTGAAGCTTTCTTT. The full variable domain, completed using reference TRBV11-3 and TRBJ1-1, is EAGVVQSPRYKIIEKKQPVAFWCNPISGHNTLYWYLQNLGQGPELLIRYENEEAVDDSQLPKDRFSAERLKGVDSTLKIQPAELGDSAVYLCASSFRGTVNTEAFFGQGTRLTVV.